This T cell receptor (beta chain) was obtained from a study of blood T cell repertoires in COVID-19 (dated by TCRdb to 2018 to 2020). General notes on the study: Samples from collaborators originated in the United States, Italy and Spain and spanned both the acute and convalescent phases of COVID-19. The prospective study material was composed of cDNA or gDNA derived from T cells, B-cell-depleted T cells, or PBMCs. Subjects who had been exposed to COVID-19, were actively infected with it, or had recovered from it provided the deeply sampled blood TCRbeta repertoires that made up the dataset. The repertoires were made available in a free public database intended to serve as a resource for research on the immune response to SARS-CoV-2. Samples came from the ongoing ImmuneRACE study (first 160 participants) plus 1,254 subjects from 6 global collaborators. A de-identified subject ID, COVID-19 status, age in years and sex were almost always included in the sample metadata. Where available, HLA class I and class II types were obtained from metadata supplied by the sample provider rather than from assay-based typing. Points the paper makes about the study in general: How much clinical and demographic metadata was included differed by source and by participant, and the metadata was provided uncurated.

TCRbeta CDR3 regions were amplified from genomic DNA by means of the immunoSEQ Assay, a bias-controlled multiplex PCR. For the original study's pipeline: Nucleated cell counts per sample were estimated from amplification of reference gene primers within the assay. To quantify the absolute abundance of each unique TCRbeta CDR3 rearrangement, sequence reads were collapsed and filtered. Productive Simpson clonality was computed per sample as the square root of Simpson's diversity index over productive rearrangements. TCRdb carries this immuneACCESS record with in-frame sequences only. Its versions omit some clonotypes, under half of them owing to an unresolved V gene in the studies checked, with the rest unexplained. That table supplies the V and J calls and clone size; D and trimming were determined from the DNA. The sample data list 70,000 to 100,000 clones, and around nine tenths of these were observed just once. Clones ranked in the top ten supply 2.9% of the sample.

The germline V gene yields MDHEN for CDR1 and SYDVKM for CDR2. Inclusive of the bounding cysteine and phenylalanine, the CDR3 is 16 residues long. Kept here is only the CDR3 DNA, which spans 48 bases and is read in frame from base 1. V is cut back by 3 bases and J by 6 bases, with 9 bases in the junction unmatched. Each collaborating institution followed its own protocols to collect whole blood in K2EDTA tubes. Collaborator samples were shipped for TCRbeta analysis as frozen whole blood, isolated PBMCs, or DNA extracted from either sample type. Details on this clone: The target of this receptor is not known. Base qualities are not recorded, but no much larger clone differs from it by a single base.

The V and J segments used are TRBV28 and TRBJ2-7; TRBD2 matches 12 bases in the middle. The TCR sequence derives from an elderly woman with acute or convalescent COVID-19. The specimen was peripheral blood. The nucleotide sequence reads TGTGCCAGCAGTTTTAGTGTCGGACTAGCGGGACTCGAGCAGTACTTC. Translated, this is CASSFSVGLAGLEQYF.